This passage covers 19 T cell receptor beta chains from one sample sequenced in a study of spatial heterogeneity in lung cancer. Findings of the study overall: The number of expanded tumor alpha and beta chains correlated with mutation number.

Each CDR3 protein is one row after TCRdb ran MiXCR on the 5' RACE reads. The data show 9,500 or so distinct CDR3 sequences, around 10% seen once. No antigen has been identified for these receptors. The time point here: sample taken at primary tumor resection. The sequencing here drew on lung tumor tissue, taken at surgery. The receptor source for this set is a male donor with early-stage non-small cell lung cancer.

This clonotype is medium-sized (0.01 to 0.1%) within its sample. This beta chain was picked up by a library intended for alpha chains and is off target, so its count carries little meaning. This chain connects TRBV10-3 to TRBJ2-7; 12 nucleotides match TRBD2. The CDR3 is 14 amino acids. Germline V gene sequence: CDR1 ENHRY, CDR2 SYGVKD. After removal of 2 bases from V and 13 bases from J, the junction contained 9 bases not matched to a gene. CDR3 amino acids: CAISEATTSGSRYF. CDR3 bases: TGTGCCATCAGTGAGGCGACGACTAGCGGGAGCCGATACTTC.

This clonotype was seen repeatedly, ten times or more. A library made for alpha chains picked up this beta chain off target, so its size means little. This sequence joins TRBV30 and TRBJ1-1; no definite D call. V was cut by 4 bases and J by 1 base, with 10 bases left in between. The CDR3 runs 13 residues. CDR1 GTSNPN and CDR2 SVGIG come from the germline V gene (reference sequence). This CDR3 reads CAWNRIPNTEAFF. CDR3 nucleotide sequence: TGTGCCTGGAATCGGATCCCGAACACTGAAGCTTTCTTT. Filled out from reference TRBV30 and TRBJ1-1, the complete variable domain reads SQTIHQWPATLVQPVGSPLSLECTVEGTSNPNLYWYRQAAGRGLQLLFYSVGIGQISSEVPQNLSASRPQDRQFILSSKKLLLSDSGFYLCAWNRIPNTEAFFGQGTRLTVV.

This clonotype is deemed medium-sized. This beta chain is a stray read from a library made for alpha chains; its abundance is not meaningful. J is TRBJ2-1 and V is TRBV11-3; 11 bases fit TRBD2. Germline trimming cut 5 bases from V and 3 bases from J; bases unmatched to any gene: 9. There are 17 residues in the CDR3. Germline V gives CDR1 SGHNT, CDR2 YENEEA. CDR3 sequence (DNA): TGTGCCAGCAGCCCGCGACTAGCGGGAAGGGTCTACAATGAGCAGTTCTTC. Encoded protein: CASSPRLAGRVYNEQFF.

The sample holds many counts of this clonotype. For a library built for alpha chains, this beta chain is a stray read; little rests on its size. V and J are TRBV6-9 and TRBJ2-1; D is unresolved. Germline V gives CDR1 MNHGY, CDR2 SVAAGI. The CDR3 runs 10 residues. The V end lost 8 bases, the J end lost 6 bases, and 5 bases lay between the germline ends. CDR3 coding DNA: TGTGCCAGCGGCCGCAATGAGCAGTTCTTC. Translation gives CASGRNEQFF.

About this clonotype itself: This beta chain slipped into a library made for alpha chains as a stray read, so its size is not meaningful. The J gene is TRBJ1-4, the V gene TRBV6-6; TRBD1 matches 10 bases. The germline CDR1 and CDR2 sequences are MNHNY and SVGAGI (reference sequence). This CDR3 has 15 amino acids. V shed 4 bases and J 6 bases; nucleotides not matched to a gene: 5. CDR3 nucleotides: TGTGCCAGCAGTTCCGTGACAGGGGGCGATGAAAAACTGTTTTTT. Translation gives CASSSVTGGDEKLFF.

This clonotype was recorded at least ten times. In a library made to pick up alpha chains, this beta chain is a stray read with a size that means little. This sequence joins TRBV30 and TRBJ2-5, with D hard to call. Germline values: CDR1 GTSNPN, CDR2 SVGIG (reference sequence). This CDR3 is built from 12 residues. Trimming removed 3 bases from V and 5 bases from J, with 10 bases in between. The CDR3 DNA follows: TGTGCCTGGAGCGCGGTGCGTGAGACCCAGTACTTC. The encoded protein is CAWSAVRETQYF.

This clonotype was seen many times. As an off-target read in a library built for alpha chains, this beta chain has a frequency of little significance. This sequence joins TRBV12-3 or TRBV12-4 and TRBJ1-1, with a possible D match to TRBD1 (5 bases). Trimming shortened V by 3 bases and J by 5 bases, and 10 bases separated the two germline ends. The CDR3 runs to 13 residues. CDR3 in DNA: TGTGCCAGCAGTTTGGGGGGTGGAACTGAAGCTTTCTTT. Translation: CASSLGGGTEAFF.

Many counts were recorded for this clonotype. A library prepared for alpha chains yielded this beta chain as an off-target read; its size is of little meaning. V and J are TRBV7-2 and TRBJ2-7; D gene ambiguous. V lost 5 bases, J lost 7 bases, and 21 bases lay in between. Looked up from germline, CDR1 is SGHTA and CDR2 is FQGNSA. The CDR3 is made up of 15 amino acids. The CDR3: CASSLDLAPVREQYF. The CDR3 DNA is TGTGCCAGCAGCCTTGATTTAGCCCCTGTCCGGGAGCAGTACTTC.

This clonotype was detected many times. Because the library targeted alpha chains, this beta chain is an off-target read whose size means little. V usage is TRBV25-1 and J usage is TRBJ2-7, with unresolved D. V lost 5 bases to trimming and J lost 0 bases, with 8 bases between them. Germline V gives CDR1 MGHDK, CDR2 SYGVNS. This CDR3 contains 13 residues. This chain's CDR3 is CASSRAYSYEQYF. The CDR3 DNA reads as TGTGCCAGCAGTCGGGCGTACTCCTACGAGCAGTACTTC.

In this sample, this clonotype turned up many times. A library prepared for alpha chains yielded this beta chain as an off-target read; its size is of little meaning. The CDR3 DNA sequence: TGTGCCAGCAGCTTAGATAGGGTGCCAGATACGCAGTATTTT. This gives the protein CASSLDRVPDTQYF. V gene TRBV7-2 combines with J gene TRBJ2-3; D is ambiguous. CDR3 size: 14 residues. Trimming took 1 base from V and 4 from J, leaving 9 bases between them. Per the germline V gene, CDR1 is SGHTA and CDR2 is FQGNSA.

Ten or more counts support this clonotype. This beta chain is off target for a library built for alpha chains, so its abundance means little. This chain uses TRBV4-1 with TRBJ2-6; maybe TRBD1 (6 bases). Trimming removed 2 bases from V and 0 bases from J, with 14 bases in between. Germline loops: CDR1 MGHRA, CDR2 YSYEKL. The CDR3 covers 18 residues. The DNA for the CDR3 is TGCGCCAGCAGCCAAAAGGGACACGAGAGCTCTGGGGCCAACGTCCTGACTTTC. It translates to CASSQKGHESSGANVLTF.

Many counts were recorded for this clonotype. The library was designed around alpha chains, so this beta chain is a stray read whose abundance carries little weight. V gene TRBV27 combines with J gene TRBJ2-1; a possible D gene is TRBD2 (5 bases). The CDR3 is 17 residues long. The V gene lost 6 bases and the J gene lost 4 bases, with 22 bases spanning the gap. Germline V gene lookup returns CDR1 MNHEY and CDR2 SMNVEV (reference sequence). The CDR3 nucleotides read TGTGCCAGCAGACTACAGACGGGAATGGTGGGTTACAATGAGCAGTTCTTC. The encoded protein is CASRLQTGMVGYNEQFF.

Regarding this clonotype: In a library made to pick up alpha chains, this beta chain is a stray read with a size that means little. The chain is built from TRBV30 and TRBJ1-5; possible D gene TRBD1, 5 bases. With 2 bases removed from V and 4 bases from J, the gap between germline ends came to 15 bases. Looked up from germline, CDR1 is GTSNPN and CDR2 is SVGIG (reference sequence). This CDR3 contains 15 residues. CDR3: CAWSNGAGKNQPQHF. Here the CDR3 DNA reads TGTGCCTGGAGTAACGGGGCGGGGAAGAATCAGCCCCAGCATTTT.

This clonotype ranks as medium-sized (0.01 to 0.1%). This beta chain came through as a stray read in a library set up for alpha chains, and its size says little. The chain is built from TRBV9 and TRBJ2-2; the D gene is possibly TRBD2 (6 bases). The V end was cut by 0 bases, the J end by 6 bases, with 15 bases between. The CDR3 is 16 residues long. CDR1 is SGDLS, CDR2 YYNGEE, per germline. CDR3 sequence: CASSVDGRESPGELFF. CDR3 bases: TGTGCCAGCAGCGTAGATGGCCGGGAGTCCCCCGGGGAGCTGTTTTTT. The variable domain in full, completed from reference TRBV9 and TRBJ2-2, reads DSGVTQTPKHLITATGQRVTLRCSPRSGDLSVYWYQQSLDQGLQFLIQYYNGEERAKGNILERFSAQQFPDLHSELNLSSLELGDSALYFCASSVDGRESPGELFFGEGSRLTVL.

This clonotype was detected only a few times. Being off target in a library aimed at alpha chains, this beta chain has a size of little meaning. The V gene is TRBV12-3 or TRBV12-4, the J gene TRBJ1-1; no clear D. The CDR3 spans 13 residues. Deletions cut 6 bases from V and 1 base from J, with 9 bases between. DNA for the CDR3: TGTGCCAGCAGGAGGGTCGGGAACACTGAAGCTTTCTTT. Its protein is CASRRVGNTEAFF.

Relative to its sample, this clonotype is medium-sized. This beta chain is an unintended read in a library built for alpha chains; its size means little. This sequence joins TRBV7-2 and TRBJ2-5, with 9 bases aligning to TRBD2. CDR1 is SGHTA and CDR2 is FQGNSA in the germline V gene. The CDR3 sequence is 14 residues long. After removal of 11 bases from V and 4 bases from J, the junction contained 11 bases not matched to a gene. CDR3: CASTRREGPETQYF. Here the CDR3 DNA reads TGTGCCTCCACGCGGCGGGAGGGCCCAGAGACCCAGTACTTC. The entire variable domain, with the rest obtained from reference TRBV7-2 and TRBJ2-5, is as follows: GAGVSQSPSNKVTEKGKDVELRCDPISGHTALYWYRQSLGQGLEFLIYFQGNSAPDKSGLPSDRFSAERTGGSVSTLTIQRTQQEDSAVYLCASTRREGPETQYFGPGTRLLVL.

This clonotype was seen at least ten times. This beta chain lies outside the target of a library built for alpha chains; its clone size means little. The V gene is TRBV7-2, the J gene TRBJ1-5, with unresolved D. With 1 base removed from V and 0 bases from J, the gap between germline ends came to 7 bases. The germline V gene encodes CDR1 SGHTA and CDR2 FQGNSA. This CDR3 has 15 amino acids. CDR3 DNA: TGTGCCAGCAGCTTAGTCGTCTATAGCAATCAGCCCCAGCATTTT. Its translation: CASSLVVYSNQPQHF. Filled out from reference TRBV7-2 and TRBJ1-5, the complete variable domain reads GAGVSQSPSNKVTEKGKDVELRCDPISGHTALYWYRQSLGQGLEFLIYFQGNSAPDKSGLPSDRFSAERTGGSVSTLTIQRTQQEDSAVYLCASSLVVYSNQPQHFGDGTRLSIL.

This clonotype was seen ten or more times. This beta chain came through as a stray read in a library set up for alpha chains, and its size says little. The J gene is TRBJ1-3, the V gene TRBV30, with a weak D call TRBD1 (5 bases). The ends were cut back, 0 bases at V and 0 bases at J, with 9 bases in the middle. The V gene's germline CDR1 is GTSNPN and CDR2 SVGIG (reference sequence). This CDR3 region has 15 residues. The CDR3 reads CAWSVDSYSGNTIYF. The DNA of the CDR3 is TGTGCCTGGAGTGTCGACAGCTACTCTGGAAACACCATATATTTT.

This clonotype was seen a few times. Within a library made for alpha chains, this beta chain is off target, and its count is uninformative. The chain links TRBV14 to TRBJ1-1; 8 nucleotides match TRBD1. Germline V gives CDR1 SGHDN, CDR2 FVKESK. With 4 bases clipped from V and 4 bases from J, the junction kept 5 bases outside the gene matches. The CDR3 is 14 amino acids. CDR3 DNA: TGTGCCAGCAGCCTGCGACAGGGGAGCACTGAAGCTTTCTTT. Translating gives CASSLRQGSTEAFF.